A single sample gave rise to the 16 T cell receptor beta chains below, sequenced in a study of cytotoxic CD8 clonotypes in ibrutinib-treated CLL. This table comes from immunoSEQ multiplex PCR, and its TCRdb copy is limited to in-frame clones, with some not included. Of hundreds of thousands of clones in the sample, about four fifths were seen once. The sequences come from PBMCs, collected after 12 months of ibrutinib treatment. The receptors derive from a human donor with chronic lymphocytic leukemia.

V and J are TRBV27 and TRBJ2-7; the match to TRBD2 covers 7 bases. The CDR3 loop spans 13 amino acids. Germline values: CDR1 MNHEY, CDR2 SMNVEV (reference sequence). The V and J ends lost 5 bases and 3 bases, in that order; junction bases with no gene match: 4. In DNA form, the CDR3 reads TGTGCCAGCAGTGGGGGGGTGAACTACGAGCAGTACTTC. Amino acids: CASSGGVNYEQYF.

The chain couples TRBV4-1 to TRBJ1-1, with D possibly TRBD1 on 6 matching bases. V was clipped by 8 bases and J by 0 bases, with 10 bases between them. In germline, CDR1 is MGHRA, CDR2 YSYEKL. This CDR3 is 13 amino acids long. The CDR3 coding sequence is TGCGCCAGCTCCAGACAGGTGAACACTGAAGCTTTCTTT. Its protein product is CASSRQVNTEAFF.

This clone has just a few counts. The V and J genes are TRBV19 and TRBJ2-7, with TRBD1 identical over 8 bases. Germline-derived CDR1 and CDR2 are LNHDA and SQIVND (reference sequence). This CDR3 has 16 amino acids. Germline trimming cut 6 bases from V and 1 base from J; bases unmatched to any gene: 11. The CDR3 bases are TGTGCCAGTAGGAGAAACGACAGGACAGGGTCCTACGAGCAGTACTTC. Amino acid sequence: CASRRNDRTGSYEQYF.

The chain joins TRBV29-1 to TRBJ2-1; 8 nucleotides align to TRBD2. The CDR3 has 14 amino acids. J gave up 8 bases and V 6 bases, and 12 bases lay outside the gene matches. Germline V gene sequence: CDR1 SQVTM, CDR2 ANQGSEA. The CDR3 here is CSVVRGLATDEQFF. CDR3 nucleotides: TGCAGCGTCGTACGCGGACTAGCTACAGATGAGCAGTTCTTC.

This clone was observed a single time. The V and J genes are TRBV18 and TRBJ1-2; D is ambiguous. The CDR3 has 17 amino acids. Germline assignment: CDR1 KGHSH and CDR2 LQKENI. Trimming took off 3 bases at V and 4 bases at J, with 21 bases between the two ends. The DNA for the CDR3 is TGTGCCAGCTCACCCCCCGACACGGGAGCCTCCCTCTATGGCTACACCTTC. Its translation: CASSPPDTGASLYGYTF. Based on the CDR3 plus reference TRBV18 and TRBJ1-2, the full variable domain is NAGVMQNPRHLVRRRGQEARLRCSPMKGHSHVYWYRQLPEEGLKFMVYLQKENIIDESGMPKERFSAEFPKEGPSILRIQQVVRGDSAAYFCASSPPDTGASLYGYTFGSGTRLTVV.

V usage is TRBV27 and J usage is TRBJ1-2; TRBD1 matches at 7 bases. The CDR3 is 14 residues long. The trim removed 5 bases at V and 10 bases at J, leaving 13 bases unmatched. Germline values: CDR1 MNHEY, CDR2 SMNVEV (reference sequence). In DNA, the CDR3 is TGTGCCAGCAGTCCCGACACAGGGGCGTACGACTACACCTTC. This translates into CASSPDTGAYDYTF.

This chain joins TRBV4-1 and TRBJ2-3; D not certain. The V end lost 0 bases, the J end lost 2 bases, and 12 bases lay between the germline ends. In germline, CDR1 is MGHRA, CDR2 YSYEKL. This CDR3 has 16 residues. CDR3 sequence: CASSQEPGPYTDTQYF. The CDR3 DNA follows: TGCGCCAGCAGCCAAGAGCCGGGCCCATACACAGATACGCAGTATTTT.

The chain has TRBV18 and TRBJ2-7, with D maybe TRBD1 (5 bases). Between the trimmed V and J ends, which lost 8 bases and 1 base, there was a span of 12 bases. The CDR3 consists of 13 residues. Per the germline V gene, CDR1 is KGHSH and CDR2 is LQKENI. The CDR3 coding sequence is TGTGCCAGCCAACCGACAGAATCCTACGAGCAGTACTTC. Its protein is CASQPTESYEQYF.

A note on this clone: At one of its ends the junction is not consistent with the germline gene, which may arise from a read error. The chain is built from TRBV7-7 and TRBJ2-1; TRBD2 agrees at 7 bases. Germline V gene lookup returns CDR1 SSHAT and CDR2 FNYEAQ (reference sequence). The CDR3 has 15 amino acids. The CDR3 spells CASSLARSGDNEQFF. CDR3 nucleotide sequence: TGTGCTAGCAGCTTAGCGAGAAGCGGGGACAATGAGCAGTTCTTC.

The CDR3 reads CASSIGPGPYNEQFF. CDR3 nucleotide sequence: TGTGCCAGTAGTATAGGTCCAGGGCCTTACAATGAGCAGTTCTTC. J is TRBJ2-1 and V is TRBV19, with D possibly TRBD1 on 5 matching bases. Germline values: CDR1 LNHDA, CDR2 SQIVND (reference sequence). Trimming removed 1 base at V and 4 bases at J, with 11 bases between. The CDR3 covers 15 residues.

This clone has a handful of counts. The chain employs TRBV4-2 and TRBJ2-1, with TRBD1 identical over 9 bases. Trimming cost V 4 bases and J 3 bases; bases outside gene matches: 10. Germline assignment: CDR1 LGHNA and CDR2 YNFKEQ. The CDR3 consists of 17 residues. The CDR3 spells CASSRPMGQGIYNEQFF. CDR3 bases: TGTGCCAGCAGCCGCCCTATGGGACAGGGTATCTACAATGAGCAGTTCTTC.

The rearrangement joins TRBV7-3 to TRBJ1-1; D might be TRBD1 (5 bases). The CDR3 covers 13 residues. V dropped 5 bases and J dropped 0 bases, with 7 bases sitting between them. CDR1 is SGHTA, CDR2 FQGTGA, per germline. The CDR3 loop reads CASSVQVNTEAFF. The CDR3 coding sequence is TGTGCCAGCAGCGTACAGGTGAACACTGAAGCTTTCTTT.

V and J are TRBV6-5 and TRBJ1-2; weak D call: TRBD1 (5 bases). The CDR3 spans 13 residues. The V gene lost 6 bases and the J gene lost 8 bases, with 16 bases spanning the gap. Germline lookup yields CDR1 MNHEY and CDR2 SVGAGI. As DNA, the CDR3 is TGTGCCAGCAGCCCCCGGGACTTCTTAGGCTACACCTTC. Encoded protein: CASSPRDFLGYTF.

The chain carries TRBV28 and TRBJ2-6; 11 nucleotides agree with TRBD2. V lost 1 base, J lost 0 bases, and 20 bases stayed unmatched. Germline CDR1 and CDR2: MDHEN and SYDVKM. The CDR3 extends over 24 amino acids. As DNA, the CDR3 is TGTGCCAGCAGTTTATCCGCAGCGGGCAGAAGACGACTAGCGGGGCCCTCTGGGGCCAACGTCCTGACTTTC. It translates to CASSLSAAGRRRLAGPSGANVLTF.

The genes are TRBV5-5 and TRBJ1-1, with D possibly being TRBD1 (5 bases). The V end lost 3 bases, the J end lost 2 bases, and 23 bases lay between the germline ends. This CDR3 spans 18 amino acids. Germline lookup yields CDR1 SGHKS and CDR2 YYEKEE (reference sequence). CDR3 coding DNA: TGTGCCAGCAGCTCCATGGGACTTCCATCGGGGCACAACACTGAAGCTTTCTTT. Residues: CASSSMGLPSGHNTEAFF.

The chain couples TRBV4-1 to TRBJ2-1; 7 nucleotides match TRBD1. The ends lost 6 bases at V and 0 bases at J; junction bases unmatched: 5. The CDR3 extends over 15 amino acids. The germline V gene encodes CDR1 MGHRA and CDR2 YSYEKL. The CDR3 DNA is TGCGCCAGCAGACGGACAGGCAGCTCCTACAATGAGCAGTTCTTC. Amino acids: CASRRTGSSYNEQFF.